This T cell receptor (beta chain) derives from a study of blood T cell repertoires in COVID-19. Study-wide background: Italy, Spain and the United States were the sources of the convalescent and acute COVID-19 samples.

CDR1 is SGHDT, CDR2 YYEEEE, per germline. The V end was cut by 4 bases, the J end by 0 bases, with 8 bases between. This CDR3 has 14 amino acids. Some clones are missing from TCRdb's copy, which holds only in-frame ones; the method was immunoSEQ multiplex PCR. Altogether under 200,000 clones are present, around nine tenths being singletons, with the ten largest covering 10%. This chain uses TRBV5-6 with TRBJ1-5; the D gene is possibly TRBD1 (6 bases). Material: peripheral blood. This receptor was obtained from a woman aged 70-85 years with COVID-19, enrolled during active disease. The chain's CDR3 is CASSRRGSNQPQHF. CDR3 nucleotide sequence: TGTGCCAGCAGCCGCAGGGGTAGCAATCAGCCCCAGCATTTT.